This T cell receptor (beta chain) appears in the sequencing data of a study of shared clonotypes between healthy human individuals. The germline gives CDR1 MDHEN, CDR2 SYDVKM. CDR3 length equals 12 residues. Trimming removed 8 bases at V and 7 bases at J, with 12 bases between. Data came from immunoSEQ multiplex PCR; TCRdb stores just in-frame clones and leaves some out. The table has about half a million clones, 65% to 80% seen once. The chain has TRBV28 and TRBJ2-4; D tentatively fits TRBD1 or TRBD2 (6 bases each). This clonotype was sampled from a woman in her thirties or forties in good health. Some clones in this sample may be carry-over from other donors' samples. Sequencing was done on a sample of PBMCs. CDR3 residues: CASGGLGNIQYF. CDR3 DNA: TGTGCCAGCGGGGGGCTTGGTAACATTCAGTACTTC. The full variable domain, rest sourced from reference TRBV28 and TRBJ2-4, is DVKVTQSSRYLVKRTGEKVFLECVQDMDHENMFWYRQDPGLGLRLIYFSYDVKMKEKGDIPEGYSVSREKKERFSLILESASTNQTSMYLCASGGLGNIQYFGAGTRLSVL.